The rows below give T cell receptor beta chains drawn from one sample of a study of OX40 agonist ivuxolimab in advanced cancers. Measured with immunoSEQ multiplex PCR; TCRdb has only the in-frame clones, and not every one. The sample lists 27,000 or so clones, around four fifths occurring once. This specimen consisted of CD4+ or CD8+ T cells sorted from blood, obtained in a trial of the OX40 agonist ivuxolimab. Source of these receptors: an adult with an advanced solid tumor such as melanoma, head and neck, liver or kidney cancer. CDR3s include the opening cysteine and the closing phenylalanine or tryptophan. The order of the fields is clone size, D gene, J gene, V gene, CDR3 protein, CDR3 DNA. D genes are given only for firm matches. The size of a clone is reported for some rows only, either as once, few or many, or as a class for expanded clones.

size: -
D: -
J: TRBJ1-6
V: TRBV7-2
CDR3: CASSPSSYNSPLHF
DNA: TGTGCCAGCAGTCCTAGCTCCTATAATTCACCCCTCCACTTT

size: -
D: -
J: TRBJ1-1
V: TRBV19
CDR3: CASISDPRAVTEAFF
DNA: TGTGCCAGTATCAGCGACCCCAGGGCGGTCACTGAAGCTTTCTTT

size: -
D: -
J: TRBJ2-3
V: TRBV7-2
CDR3: CASSLEGTGTDTQYF
DNA: TGTGCCAGCAGCTTGGAGGGGACAGGCACAGATACGCAGTATTTT

size: once
D: TRBD1
J: TRBJ2-7
V: TRBV18
CDR3: CASSPPVTGEPYEQYF
DNA: TGTGCCAGCTCACCACCGGTAACAGGGGAGCCCTACGAGCAGTACTTC

size: -
D: -
J: TRBJ1-1
V: TRBV19
CDR3: CATDIGVEAFF
DNA: TGTGCCACTGACATAGGCGTTGAAGCTTTCTTT

size: -
D: -
J: TRBJ1-4
V: TRBV6-1
CDR3: CASEELATNEKLFF
DNA: TGTGCCAGCGAAGAGTTGGCGACTAATGAAAAACTGTTTTTT

size: few
D: -
J: TRBJ2-3
V: TRBV6-6
CDR3: CASSYSGDTGTDTQYF
DNA: TGTGCCAGCAGTTACTCTGGGGACACTGGCACAGATACGCAGTATTTT

size: -
D: TRBD1
J: TRBJ1-2
V: TRBV9
CDR3: CASSVVLGTGEGYTF
DNA: TGTGCCAGCAGCGTTGTCCTAGGGACAGGGGAAGGCTACACCTTC

size: -
D: -
J: TRBJ2-5
V: TRBV7-2
CDR3: CASSFYRDLGRETQYF
DNA: TGTGCCAGCAGCTTTTACAGGGACCTGGGAAGAGAGACCCAGTACTTC

size: -
D: -
J: TRBJ1-1
V: TRBV18
CDR3: CASSPNTKLEAFF
DNA: TGTGCCAGCTCACCAAACACTAAACTTGAAGCTTTCTTT

size: -
D: -
J: TRBJ1-5
V: TRBV4-1
CDR3: CASSQVVKVVGQPQHF
DNA: TGCGCCAGCAGCCAAGTTGTAAAGGTGGTGGGACAGCCCCAGCATTTT

size: -
D: TRBD1
J: TRBJ1-6
V: TRBV28
CDR3: CASSLWTGGLNSPLHF
DNA: TGTGCCAGCAGTTTATGGACAGGGGGCCTCAATTCACCCCTCCACTTT

size: -
D: TRBD1
J: TRBJ1-6
V: TRBV5-1
CDR3: CASSTSRDRVAPLHF
DNA: TGCGCCAGCAGCACGTCCCGGGACAGGGTAGCACCCCTCCACTTT

size: -
D: TRBD2
J: TRBJ2-1
V: TRBV19
CDR3: CASSFSGGSSYNEQFF
DNA: TGTGCCAGTAGCTTTAGCGGGGGGAGCTCCTACAATGAGCAGTTCTTC

size: -
D: TRBD1
J: TRBJ2-2
V: TRBV9
CDR3: CASSDSRTGGNTGELFF
DNA: TGTGCCAGCAGCGACTCGAGGACAGGGGGCAACACCGGGGAGCTGTTTTTT

size: -
D: -
J: TRBJ1-3
V: TRBV4-1
CDR3: CASNSRAGSGNTIYF
DNA: TGCGCCAGCAATTCTAGGGCCGGCTCTGGAAACACCATATATTTT

size: few
D: TRBD1
J: TRBJ1-6
V: TRBV10-3
CDR3: CAISESGQGESPLHF
DNA: TGTGCCATCAGTGAGTCGGGACAGGGCGAATCACCCCTCCACTTT

size: -
D: -
J: TRBJ1-1
V: TRBV29-1
CDR3: CSVGDPNTEAFF
DNA: TGCAGCGTTGGGGACCCGAACACTGAAGCTTTCTTT

size: -
D: TRBD1
J: TRBJ2-1
V: TRBV5-1
CDR3: CASSLRDRSYNEQFF
DNA: TGCGCCAGCAGTCTCCGGGACAGATCCTACAATGAGCAGTTCTTC

size: -
D: TRBD1
J: TRBJ2-5
V: TRBV19
CDR3: CASRDRGVAETQYF
DNA: TGTGCCAGTCGGGACAGGGGTGTGGCGGAGACCCAGTACTTC

size: once
D: TRBD2
J: TRBJ2-2
V: TRBV19
CDR3: CASSFGGAAGELFF
DNA: TGTGCCAGTAGTTTCGGGGGGGCTGCCGGGGAGCTGTTTTTT

size: -
D: -
J: TRBJ1-5
V: TRBV5-1
CDR3: CASSLSIGQPQHF
DNA: TGCGCCAGCAGCTTGAGTATCGGGCAGCCCCAGCATTTT

size: -
D: -
J: TRBJ2-1
V: TRBV4-2
CDR3: CASSHPRDNEQFF
DNA: TGTGCCAGCAGCCACCCCAGGGACAATGAGCAGTTCTTC

size: -
D: TRBD2
J: TRBJ2-7
V: TRBV9
CDR3: CASSAGGAAYEQYF
DNA: TGTGCCAGCAGCGCCGGGGGGGCGGCCTACGAGCAGTACTTC

size: -
D: TRBD1
J: TRBJ1-5
V: TRBV4-2
CDR3: CASSQNTGVGQPQHF
DNA: TGTGCCAGCAGCCAGAATACAGGGGTTGGTCAGCCCCAGCATTTT

size: -
D: -
J: TRBJ2-5
V: TRBV19
CDR3: CASGKSALQETQYF
DNA: TGTGCCAGTGGTAAATCGGCCCTCCAAGAGACCCAGTACTTC

size: -
D: -
J: TRBJ2-7
V: TRBV2
CDR3: CASREDSHVSYEQYF
DNA: TGTGCCAGCAGGGAGGACAGCCACGTCTCCTACGAGCAGTACTTC

size: -
D: TRBD1
J: TRBJ1-2
V: TRBV5-4
CDR3: CASSLDLGQGANYGYTF
DNA: TGTGCCAGCAGCTTGGATCTGGGACAGGGAGCTAACTATGGCTACACCTTC

size: -
D: TRBD2
J: TRBJ2-7
V: TRBV30
CDR3: CAWSVLRGAPRGEQYF
DNA: TGTGCCTGGAGTGTCCTGCGGGGGGCCCCCCGGGGCGAGCAGTACTTC

size: -
D: TRBD1
J: TRBJ1-1
V: TRBV7-9
CDR3: CASSGATGIYTEAFF
DNA: TGTGCCAGCAGCGGGGCGACAGGGATTTACACTGAAGCTTTCTTT

size: -
D: -
J: TRBJ1-1
V: TRBV4-1
CDR3: CASSQPGFPEAFF
DNA: TGCGCCAGCAGCCAACCAGGGTTCCCGGAAGCTTTCTTT

size: -
D: -
J: TRBJ1-5
V: TRBV16
CDR3: CASRPGGGEPQHF
DNA: TGTGCCAGCAGACCCGGGGGAGGTGAGCCCCAGCATTTT

size: -
D: TRBD1
J: TRBJ2-7
V: TRBV10-3
CDR3: CAISGDSNYEQYF
DNA: TGTGCCATCAGTGGGGACAGCAACTACGAGCAGTACTTC

size: -
D: -
J: TRBJ1-2
V: TRBV5-1
CDR3: CASSLGADSFNYGYTF
DNA: TGCGCCAGCAGCTTAGGTGCGGACAGTTTTAACTATGGCTACACCTTC

size: -
D: -
J: TRBJ1-1
V: TRBV6-1
CDR3: CASPDRTPRNTEAFF
DNA: TGTGCCAGCCCAGACCGGACTCCTCGGAACACTGAAGCTTTCTTT

size: few
D: -
J: TRBJ2-2
V: TRBV19
CDR3: CASSWAGSTGELFF
DNA: TGTGCCAGTAGTTGGGCGGGGAGCACCGGGGAGCTGTTTTTT

size: few
D: -
J: TRBJ1-5
V: TRBV6-5
CDR3: CASSYSEEEGQPQHF
DNA: TGTGCCAGCAGTTACTCGGAGGAGGAAGGTCAGCCCCAGCATTTT

size: -
D: -
J: TRBJ1-5
V: TRBV19
CDR3: CASSIGLSNQPQHF
DNA: TGTGCCAGTAGTATAGGACTCAGCAATCAGCCCCAGCATTTT

size: -
D: TRBD1
J: TRBJ1-1
V: TRBV7-8
CDR3: CASSMDRGDTEAFF
DNA: TGTGCCAGCAGCATGGACAGGGGGGACACTGAAGCTTTCTTT

size: -
D: -
J: TRBJ2-1
V: TRBV4-1
CDR3: CASSQSGGGFYNEQFF
DNA: TGCGCCAGCAGCCAATCGGGCGGGGGCTTCTACAATGAGCAGTTCTTC

size: -
D: -
J: TRBJ2-7
V: TRBV29-1
CDR3: CSVEGSSYEQYF
DNA: TGCAGCGTTGAGGGCAGCTCTTACGAGCAGTACTTC

size: -
D: -
J: TRBJ2-1
V: TRBV7-9
CDR3: CASSFVTSLAYNEQFF
DNA: TGTGCCAGCAGCTTTGTCACTTCACTGGCCTACAATGAGCAGTTCTTC

size: -
D: TRBD1
J: TRBJ2-7
V: TRBV9
CDR3: CASSAGTGWYEQYF
DNA: TGTGCCAGCAGCGCCGGGACAGGGTGGTACGAGCAGTACTTC

size: -
D: -
J: TRBJ2-7
V: TRBV6-1
CDR3: CASREVGREQYF
DNA: TGTGCCAGCAGAGAGGTTGGAAGGGAGCAGTACTTC

size: -
D: TRBD1
J: TRBJ2-7
V: TRBV9
CDR3: CASSETGDRTYEQYF
DNA: TGTGCCAGCAGCGAGACAGGGGATAGAACCTACGAGCAGTACTTC

size: -
D: -
J: TRBJ2-3
V: TRBV25-1
CDR3: CASSESWLKGSHTDTQYF
DNA: TGTGCCAGCAGTGAATCGTGGCTAAAAGGATCCCACACAGATACGCAGTATTTT

size: -
D: TRBD1
J: TRBJ1-4
V: TRBV5-8
CDR3: CASSPLVIQGVEKLFF
DNA: TGTGCCAGCAGCCCCCTTGTTATACAGGGGGTTGAAAAACTGTTTTTT